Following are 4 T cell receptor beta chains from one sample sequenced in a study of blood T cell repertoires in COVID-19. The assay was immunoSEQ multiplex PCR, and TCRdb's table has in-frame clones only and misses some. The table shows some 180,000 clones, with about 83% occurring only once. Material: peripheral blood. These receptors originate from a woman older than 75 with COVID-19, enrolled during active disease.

As DNA, the CDR3 is TGTGCCAGCACCTGGGGGGGGGCAGGCACTGAAGCTTTCTTT. This sequence encodes CASTWGGAGTEAFF. The rearrangement links TRBV5-5 to TRBJ1-1, with a tentative D call TRBD1 (6 bases). V was cut by 6 bases and J by 4 bases, with 16 bases left in between. The CDR3 contains 14 residues. In germline, CDR1 is SGHKS, CDR2 YYEKEE (reference sequence).

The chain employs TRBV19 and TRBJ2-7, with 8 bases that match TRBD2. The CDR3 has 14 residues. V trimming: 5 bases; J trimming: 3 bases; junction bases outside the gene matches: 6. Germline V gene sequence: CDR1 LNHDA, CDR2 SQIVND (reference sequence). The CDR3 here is CASSFRGGSYEQYF. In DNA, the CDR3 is TGTGCCAGTAGTTTTCGGGGGGGGAGCTACGAGCAGTACTTC. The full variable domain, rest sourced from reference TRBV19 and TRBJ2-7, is DGGITQSPKYLFRKEGQNVTLSCEQNLNHDAMYWYRQDPGQGLRLIYYSQIVNDFQKGDIAEGYSVSREKKESFPLTVTSAQKNPTAFYLCASSFRGGSYEQYFGPGTRLTVT.

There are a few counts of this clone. The CDR3 loop is CASSPEQETQYF. The DNA of the CDR3 is TGTGCCAGCTCACCTGAGCAAGAGACCCAGTACTTC. This rearrangement joins TRBV18 to TRBJ2-5; D gene uncertain. This CDR3 is 12 amino acids long. Trimming removed 3 bases from V and 2 bases from J, with 4 bases in between. From germline, CDR1 is KGHSH and CDR2 LQKENI.

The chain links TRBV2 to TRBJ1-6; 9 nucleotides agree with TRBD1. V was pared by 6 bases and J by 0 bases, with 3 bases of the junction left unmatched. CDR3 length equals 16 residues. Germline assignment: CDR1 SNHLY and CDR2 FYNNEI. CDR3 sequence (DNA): TGTGCCAGCAGGGGGACAGGGAGCTCCTATAATTCACCCCTCCACTTT. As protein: CASRGTGSSYNSPLHF.